The 14 T cell receptor beta chains below all came from one sample that was sequenced in a study of OX40 agonist ivuxolimab in advanced cancers. Only in-frame clones appear in the TCRdb table, and some are missing; sequencing was by immunoSEQ multiplex PCR. Here the sample spans roughly 63,000 clones, 89% being singletons. The sequencing used CD4+ or CD8+ T cells sorted from blood, collected in a trial of the OX40 agonist ivuxolimab. The receptor set was obtained from an adult with an advanced solid tumor such as melanoma, head and neck, liver or kidney cancer.

This clone was detected only once. V and J are TRBV28 and TRBJ2-1; TRBD2 matches at 14 bases. This CDR3 contains 17 residues. The V gene's germline CDR1 is MDHEN and CDR2 SYDVKM. J lost 6 bases, V lost 5 bases, and 9 bases had no gene match. CDR3 protein: CASSPGTSGGGGNEQFF. As DNA, the CDR3 is TGTGCCAGCAGTCCAGGGACTAGCGGGGGAGGTGGCAATGAGCAGTTCTTC. Looking up the rest from reference TRBV28 and TRBJ2-1 gives the full variable domain: DVKVTQSSRYLVKRTGEKVFLECVQDMDHENMFWYRQDPGLGLRLIYFSYDVKMKEKGDIPEGYSVSREKKERFSLILESASTNQTSMYLCASSPGTSGGGGNEQFFGPGTRLTVL.

The chain is built from TRBV6-5 and TRBJ2-1; maybe TRBD2 (6 bases). Between the trimmed V and J ends, which lost 4 bases and 7 bases, there was a span of 14 bases. The CDR3 is 14 amino acids. Germline CDR1 and CDR2: MNHEY and SVGAGI. The CDR3 DNA sequence: TGTGCCAGCAGTTCCTCTAGCGCTGGGAATGAGCAGTTCTTC. Translated, it gives CASSSSSAGNEQFF.

The chain has TRBV4-2 and TRBJ2-1, with D unresolved. Germline values: CDR1 LGHNA, CDR2 YNFKEQ. V was shortened by 5 bases and J by 5 bases, with 7 bases between the two germline ends. The length of the CDR3 is 12 residues. The CDR3 DNA sequence: TGTGCCAGCAGCAGGAGAGACAATGAGCAGTTCTTC. Protein sequence: CASSRRDNEQFF.

This chain links TRBV7-8 with TRBJ2-7; D gene unclear. The length of the CDR3 is 13 residues. Trimming removed 2 bases at V and 6 bases at J, with 11 bases between. CDR1 is SGHVS, CDR2 FQNEAQ, per germline. Here the CDR3 DNA reads TGTGCCAGCAGCTTATCGATTCCCGCCGAGCAGTACGTC. This translates into CASSLSIPAEQYV.

The chain couples TRBV4-1 to TRBJ2-1; D might be TRBD2 (5 bases). The CDR3 loop spans 16 amino acids. Germline CDR1 reads MGHRA; CDR2 reads YSYEKL. Trimming left V 2 bases short and J 2 bases short, with 13 bases between. CDR3 DNA sequence: TGCGCCAGCAGCCAAAGAGCCCGGACTGCCTACAATGAGCAGTTCTTC. Encoded protein: CASSQRARTAYNEQFF.

The J gene is TRBJ1-1, the V gene TRBV19; no definite D call. Trimming left V 6 bases short and J 0 bases short, with 11 bases between. Per germline, CDR1 LNHDA and CDR2 SQIVND (reference sequence). There are 14 residues in the CDR3. Here the CDR3 reads CASSLGSMNTEAFF. CDR3 nucleotides: TGTGCCAGTAGCCTCGGATCGATGAACACTGAAGCTTTCTTT.

This sequence joins TRBV2 and TRBJ2-1; TRBD2 aligns across 7 bases. This CDR3 spans 16 amino acids. V shed 0 bases, J shed 2 bases, and the junction held 4 bases outside the gene matches. CDR1 and CDR2 from the germline V gene are SNHLY and FYNNEI. CDR3 nucleotide sequence: TGTGCCAGCAGTGAAGCGGGCGGGAGCCCCTACAATGAGCAGTTCTTC. Translation gives CASSEAGGSPYNEQFF.

This clone was seen more than once but under ten times. This sequence joins TRBV29-1 and TRBJ1-2; 7 bases match TRBD1. V was clipped by 4 bases and J by 7 bases; unmatched bases: 6. Looked up from germline, CDR1 is SQVTM and CDR2 is ANQGSEA. The CDR3 is made up of 12 amino acids. The CDR3 is CSVAGQAGGYTF. The CDR3 DNA is TGCAGCGTTGCCGGACAGGCGGGTGGCTACACCTTC.

The V call is TRBV19, the J call TRBJ1-1; D uncertain. The germline V gene encodes CDR1 LNHDA and CDR2 SQIVND (reference sequence). This CDR3 comprises 12 residues. V dropped 7 bases and J dropped 1 base, with 7 bases sitting between them. CDR3 sequence reads: CASKTWNTEAFF. The CDR3 nucleotides read TGTGCCAGTAAGACCTGGAACACTGAAGCTTTCTTT. The whole variable domain, remainder taken from reference TRBV19 and TRBJ1-1, is DGGITQSPKYLFRKEGQNVTLSCEQNLNHDAMYWYRQDPGQGLRLIYYSQIVNDFQKGDIAEGYSVSREKKESFPLTVTSAQKNPTAFYLCASKTWNTEAFFGQGTRLTVV.

The DNA of the CDR3 is TGTGCCAGCAGCTCCAGGGGTTTCGGGGAGCAGTTCTTC. It translates to CASSSRGFGEQFF. This chain links TRBV13 with TRBJ2-1, with D possibly TRBD1 on 6 matching bases. This CDR3 spans 13 amino acids. Trimming pared 4 bases from V and 10 bases from J, leaving 14 bases between. Germline CDR1 is PRHDT and CDR2 is FYEKMQ (reference sequence).

J is TRBJ2-2 and V is TRBV10-1; 8 bases map to TRBD2. From germline, CDR1 is WNHNN and CDR2 SYGVQD (reference sequence). This CDR3 is 18 amino acids long. V lost 2 bases and J lost 3; bases outside the gene matches: 11. CDR3 sequence reads: CASSEQGEREGYTGELFF. The CDR3 DNA reads TGCGCCAGCAGTGAGCAAGGAGAACGGGAGGGGTACACCGGGGAGCTGTTTTTT.

The gene calls are TRBV5-1 and TRBJ2-7; TRBD1 agrees at 9 bases. Germline V gene data show CDR1 as SGHRS and CDR2 as YFSETQ. The CDR3 has 13 residues. The junction had 11 bases not matched to a gene; V was cut back by 9 bases and J by 7 bases. In DNA, the CDR3 is TGCGCCACCCGGACAGGGGATTCGGGAGAGCAGTACTTC. Encoded protein: CATRTGDSGEQYF. Together with reference TRBV5-1 and TRBJ2-7, the CDR3 gives the full variable domain: KAGVTQTPRYLIKTRGQQVTLSCSPISGHRSVSWYQQTPGQGLQFLFEYFSETQRNKGNFPGRFSGRQFSNSRSEMNVSTLELGDSALYLCATRTGDSGEQYFGPGTRLTVT.

The rearrangement uses TRBV4-3 and TRBJ2-1; D uncertain. Germline values: CDR1 LGHNA, CDR2 YSLEER. V was clipped by 1 base and J by 5 bases, with 6 bases between them. The CDR3 length is 13 residues. This chain's CDR3 is CASSQALDNEQFF. Here the CDR3 DNA reads TGCGCCAGCAGCCAAGCCTTGGACAATGAGCAGTTCTTC.

The chain combines TRBV7-9 with TRBJ2-2, with D hard to call. The length of the CDR3 is 13 residues. Germline CDR1 SEHNR, CDR2 FQNEAQ (reference sequence). Trimming shortened V by 5 bases and J by 7 bases, and 11 bases separated the two germline ends. The CDR3 loop is CASSPRWDGELFF. The CDR3 DNA sequence: TGTGCCAGCAGCCCCCGGTGGGACGGGGAGCTGTTTTTT.